This TCR beta chain was profiled in a study of spatial heterogeneity in lung cancer. In the study overall: Sequencing consistently turned up more beta-chain sequences than alpha-chain sequences.

Points from the study as a whole: The appearance of ubiquitous expanded tumor TCRs in blood was greater at resection than follow-up.

TCRdb independently ran MiXCR on the 5' RACE reads; one entry per CDR3 protein. This table holds tens of thousands of distinct CDR3 sequences, 15% to 25% found once. Turning to this clonotype: Its antigen is unknown.

Time point in this sample: sample taken at primary tumor resection. Unsorted samples of tumor, nontumor lung or frozen PBMC had their whole RNA sequenced. V dropped 5 bases and J dropped 0 bases, with 12 bases sitting between them. Germline values: CDR1 MDHEN, CDR2 SYDVKM. The CDR3 contains 15 residues. The receptor's source is a male donor with early-stage non-small cell lung cancer. The V and J genes are TRBV28 and TRBJ2-3, with D maybe TRBD1 (5 bases). Specimen: PBMCs, collected at surgery. The CDR3 DNA is TGTGCCAGCAGTACCCGGACATTTAGCACAGATACGCAGTATTTT. Its translation: CASSTRTFSTDTQYF. Complete variable domain (other parts from reference TRBV28 and TRBJ2-3): DVKVTQSSRYLVKRTGEKVFLECVQDMDHENMFWYRQDPGLGLRLIYFSYDVKMKEKGDIPEGYSVSREKKERFSLILESASTNQTSMYLCASSTRTFSTDTQYFGPGTRLTVL.